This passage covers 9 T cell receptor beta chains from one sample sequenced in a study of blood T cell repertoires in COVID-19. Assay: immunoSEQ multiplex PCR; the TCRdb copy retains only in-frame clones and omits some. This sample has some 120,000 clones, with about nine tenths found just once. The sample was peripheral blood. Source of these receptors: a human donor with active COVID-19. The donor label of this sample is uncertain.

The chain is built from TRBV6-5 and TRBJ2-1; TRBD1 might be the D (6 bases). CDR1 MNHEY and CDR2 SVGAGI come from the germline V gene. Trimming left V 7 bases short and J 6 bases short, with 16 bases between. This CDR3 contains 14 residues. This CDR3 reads CASTYVGAVNEQFF. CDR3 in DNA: TGTGCCAGCACCTACGTGGGGGCGGTCAATGAGCAGTTCTTC.

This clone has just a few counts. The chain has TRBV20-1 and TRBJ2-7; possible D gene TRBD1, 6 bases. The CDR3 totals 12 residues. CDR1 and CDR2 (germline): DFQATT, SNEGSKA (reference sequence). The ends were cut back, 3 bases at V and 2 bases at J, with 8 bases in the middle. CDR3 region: CSASKGAYEQYF. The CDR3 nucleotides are TGCAGTGCTAGTAAGGGGGCCTACGAGCAGTACTTC.

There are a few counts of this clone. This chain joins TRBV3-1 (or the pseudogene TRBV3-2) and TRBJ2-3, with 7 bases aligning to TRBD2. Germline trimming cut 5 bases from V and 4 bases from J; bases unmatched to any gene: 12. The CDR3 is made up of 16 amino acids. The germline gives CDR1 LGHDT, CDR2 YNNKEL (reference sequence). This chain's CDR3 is CASSNRKRGRSDTQYF. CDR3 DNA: TGTGCCAGCAGCAATAGAAAGCGGGGTCGGTCAGATACGCAGTATTTT.

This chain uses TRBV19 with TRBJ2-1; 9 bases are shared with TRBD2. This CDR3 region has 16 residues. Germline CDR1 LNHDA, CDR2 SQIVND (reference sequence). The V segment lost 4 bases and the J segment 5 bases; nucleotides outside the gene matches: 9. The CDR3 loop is CASSTQSGGPHNEQFF. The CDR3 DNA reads TGTGCCAGTAGTACCCAGAGCGGGGGGCCCCACAATGAGCAGTTCTTC.

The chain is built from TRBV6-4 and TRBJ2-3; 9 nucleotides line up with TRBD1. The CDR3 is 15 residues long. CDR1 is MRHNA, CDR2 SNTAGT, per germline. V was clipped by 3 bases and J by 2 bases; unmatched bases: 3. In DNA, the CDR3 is TGTGCCAGCAGTGAACAGGGGGCGTTCACAGATACGCAGTATTTT. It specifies CASSEQGAFTDTQYF.

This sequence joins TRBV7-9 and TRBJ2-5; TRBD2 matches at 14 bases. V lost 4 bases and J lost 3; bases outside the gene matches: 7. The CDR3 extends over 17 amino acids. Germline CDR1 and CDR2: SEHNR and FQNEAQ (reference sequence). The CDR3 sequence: CASSSLTSGGDKETQYF. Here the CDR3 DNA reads TGTGCCAGCAGCTCCCTGACTAGCGGGGGGGATAAAGAGACCCAGTACTTC.

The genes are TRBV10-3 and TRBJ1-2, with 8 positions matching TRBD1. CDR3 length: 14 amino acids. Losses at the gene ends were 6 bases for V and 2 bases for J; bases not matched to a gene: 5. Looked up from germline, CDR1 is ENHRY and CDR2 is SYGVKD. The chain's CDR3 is CAIRPTGDNYGYTF. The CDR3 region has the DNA TGTGCCATCAGGCCGACAGGGGACAACTATGGCTACACCTTC.

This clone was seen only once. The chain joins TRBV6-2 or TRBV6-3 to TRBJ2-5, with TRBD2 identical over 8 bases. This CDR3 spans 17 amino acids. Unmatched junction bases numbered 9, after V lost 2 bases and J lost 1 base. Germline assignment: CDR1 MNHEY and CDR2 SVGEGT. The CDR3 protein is CASSYPVGAGGQETQYF. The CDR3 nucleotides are TGTGCCAGCAGTTACCCCGTCGGCGCGGGGGGCCAAGAGACCCAGTACTTC.

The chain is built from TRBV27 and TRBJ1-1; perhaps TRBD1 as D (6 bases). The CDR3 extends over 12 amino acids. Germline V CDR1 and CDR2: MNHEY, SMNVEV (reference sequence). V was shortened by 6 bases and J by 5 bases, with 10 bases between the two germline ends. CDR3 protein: CASRYRETEAFF. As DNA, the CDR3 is TGTGCCAGCAGGTACAGGGAAACTGAAGCTTTCTTT.